Each of the 24 T cell receptor beta chains below was sequenced from the same sample in a study of blood T cell repertoires in COVID-19. Sequenced by immunoSEQ multiplex PCR; TCRdb stores in-frame clones only, minus some. In the table there are about 320,000 clones, more than 90% of which are singletons. Input material: PBMCs or T cells enriched from blood (not recorded which). The receptors here all came from a woman under 40 who had been exposed to COVID-19.

This chain uses TRBV24-1 with TRBJ2-2; 7 bases line up with TRBD2. CDR3 length: 16 amino acids. Per the germline V gene, CDR1 is KGHDR and CDR2 is SFDVKD. J lost 6 bases, V lost 2 bases, and 8 bases had no gene match. The CDR3 DNA sequence: TGTGCCACCAGTGATTGGGGCGAGGGACTACCCGGGGAGCTGTTTTTT. As protein: CATSDWGEGLPGELFF.

This chain connects TRBV4-1 to TRBJ2-6; the D gene is possibly TRBD1 (6 bases). Germline values: CDR1 MGHRA, CDR2 YSYEKL. The CDR3 runs to 16 residues. Trimming removed 0 bases from V and 4 bases from J, with 10 bases in between. The CDR3 is CASSQDTGPGANVLTF. The CDR3 nucleotides are TGCGCCAGCAGCCAAGATACAGGGCCCGGGGCCAACGTCCTGACTTTC.

The CDR3 here is CASSSGLAGSYEQYF. CDR3 nucleotide sequence: TGTGCCAGCAGCTCGGGACTAGCGGGGAGCTACGAGCAGTACTTC. V and J are TRBV11-3 and TRBJ2-7; the match to TRBD2 covers 13 bases. Germline values: CDR1 SGHNT, CDR2 YENEEA. The trim removed 4 bases at V and 3 bases at J, leaving 3 bases unmatched. There are 15 residues in the CDR3.

This CDR3 is CASAGFSEAFF. CDR3 DNA sequence: TGCGCCAGCGCGGGGTTCTCTGAAGCTTTCTTT. The chain combines TRBV5-1 with TRBJ1-1; no firm D call. CDR1 is SGHRS, CDR2 YFSETQ, per germline. The CDR3 extends over 11 amino acids. V shed 7 bases and J shed 6 bases, with 10 bases lying between them.

The J gene is TRBJ1-5, the V gene TRBV6-5, with TRBD1 matching over 7 bases. The CDR3 loop spans 13 amino acids. Germline CDR1 reads MNHEY; CDR2 reads SVGAGI. Germline trimming cut 5 bases from V and 7 bases from J; bases unmatched to any gene: 5. The DNA for the CDR3 is TGTGCCAGCAGTAAACAGGGGAGACAGCCCCAGCATTTT. Protein: CASSKQGRQPQHF.

This sequence joins TRBV6-5 and TRBJ1-6; D gene uncertain. Germline lookup yields CDR1 MNHEY and CDR2 SVGAGI. V was trimmed by 5 bases and J by 8 bases, leaving 13 bases between them. The CDR3 has 14 amino acids. CDR3 protein: CASSLVHADSPLHF. The CDR3 coding sequence is TGTGCCAGCAGTCTGGTGCATGCGGATTCACCCCTCCACTTT.

This clone was counted only a few times. J is TRBJ2-7 and V is TRBV2; D might be TRBD1 (5 bases). Germline V CDR1 and CDR2: SNHLY, FYNNEI. The CDR3 totals 13 residues. Between the trimmed V and J ends, which lost 5 bases and 5 bases, there was a span of 13 bases. The CDR3 loop is CASSYRLIHEQYF. The DNA for the CDR3 is TGTGCCAGCAGTTACAGGCTAATACACGAGCAGTACTTC.

The chain couples TRBV27 to TRBJ2-3, with TRBD1 matching over 10 bases. The CDR3 spans 15 residues. The germline V gene encodes CDR1 MNHEY and CDR2 SMNVEV (reference sequence). V trimming: 6 bases; J trimming: 3 bases; junction bases outside the gene matches: 6. CDR3 bases: TGTGCCAGCAGGCCCTGGGGACAGGGGACAGATACGCAGTATTTT. It specifies CASRPWGQGTDTQYF.

The chain carries TRBV5-1 and TRBJ2-3, with 8 positions matching TRBD2. The CDR3 runs 17 residues. Unmatched junction bases numbered 13, after V lost 5 bases and J lost 2 bases. Germline V gives CDR1 SGHRS, CDR2 YFSETQ. CDR3 DNA sequence: TGCGCCAGCAGTCCGACCCCAGCGGGGGCCTTCACAGATACGCAGTATTTT. This codes for CASSPTPAGAFTDTQYF.

The rearrangement uses TRBV4-2 and TRBJ2-7, with 8 bases identical to TRBD2. The V segment lost 3 bases and the J segment 0 bases; nucleotides outside the gene matches: 4. Germline-derived CDR1 and CDR2 are LGHNA and YNFKEQ. The CDR3 loop spans 15 amino acids. CDR3 in DNA: TGTGCCAGCAGCCATGATAGCGGGGCCTCCTACGAGCAGTACTTC. It yields the protein CASSHDSGASYEQYF.

The CDR3 DNA reads as TGTGCCAGCAGCTTGGGGGCGGGATTTGGGGCCAACGTCCTGACTTTC. It is translated as CASSLGAGFGANVLTF. V usage is TRBV5-5 and J usage is TRBJ2-6, with a weak D call TRBD2 (6 bases). Trimming removed 0 bases from V and 3 bases from J, with 10 bases in between. This CDR3 is 16 amino acids long. Germline loops: CDR1 SGHKS, CDR2 YYEKEE (reference sequence).

The chain recombines TRBV9 with TRBJ2-5; TRBD2 matches at 9 bases. J gave up 5 bases and V 3 bases, and 11 bases lay outside the gene matches. The CDR3 extends over 16 amino acids. Germline values: CDR1 SGDLS, CDR2 YYNGEE. In DNA, the CDR3 is TGTGCCAGCAGCGGGCCTAGCGGGGCCTCGGGGGAGACCCAGTACTTC. This gives the protein CASSGPSGASGETQYF.

This sequence joins TRBV6-1 and TRBJ2-1; 8 bases line up with TRBD2. The length of the CDR3 is 16 residues. CDR1 is MNHNS and CDR2 is SASEGT in the germline V gene. Trimming cost V 4 bases and J 5 bases; bases outside gene matches: 10. For the CDR3, the DNA is TGTGCCAGCAGTGCGGCGCTCGGACTAGCCAACAATGAGCAGTTCTTC. Translated: CASSAALGLANNEQFF.

This clone has a single count. The CDR3 protein is CASSSTGSGELFF. The CDR3, as DNA: TGTGCCAGCAGCTCAACAGGGTCCGGGGAGCTGTTTTTT. The rearrangement joins TRBV7-9 to TRBJ2-2, with TRBD1 as a possible D gene (6 bases). V was clipped by 4 bases and J by 6 bases, with 9 bases between them. The germline gives CDR1 SEHNR, CDR2 FQNEAQ (reference sequence). This CDR3 spans 13 amino acids.

V gene TRBV11-3 combines with J gene TRBJ2-6; D ambiguous. Per the germline V gene, CDR1 is SGHNT and CDR2 is YENEEA. The CDR3 is 15 amino acids. Trimming left V 1 base short and J 6 bases short, with 10 bases between. The CDR3 protein is CASSLGAGLANVLTF. The CDR3 region has the DNA TGTGCCAGCAGCTTAGGTGCTGGCCTGGCCAACGTCCTGACTTTC.

This chain connects TRBV29-1 to TRBJ2-1; D is possibly TRBD1 (5 bases). Germline CDR1 and CDR2: SQVTM and ANQGSEA. The ends were cut back, 6 bases at V and 13 bases at J, with 16 bases in the middle. CDR3 length: 11 residues. CDR3 nucleotide sequence: TGCAGCGTAGCCCTCGCCGACAGACAGTTCTTC. Translating gives CSVALADRQFF.

This clone was observed a few times. V and J are TRBV11-3 and TRBJ2-3; 10 bases map to TRBD2. The germline CDR1 and CDR2 sequences are SGHNT and YENEEA. The CDR3 consists of 16 residues. V lost 2 bases to trimming and J lost 6 bases; unmatched junction nucleotides: 8. The CDR3 here is CASSLRSGGAGDTQYF. CDR3 sequence (DNA): TGTGCCAGCAGCTTACGAAGCGGGGGGGCAGGTGATACGCAGTATTTT.

Only one count was recorded for this clone. The chain carries TRBV13 and TRBJ2-7; 8 bases line up with TRBD2. CDR1 PRHDT and CDR2 FYEKMQ come from the germline V gene (reference sequence). Trimming at V came to 6 bases and at J to 6 bases, leaving 19 bases not matched to a gene. CDR3 size: 17 residues. The CDR3 DNA reads TGTGCCAGCAGTCACCGGGGGGGCGGGGTCCTCCCTTGCGAGCAGTACTTC. Translating it yields CASSHRGGGVLPCEQYF.

The rearrangement uses TRBV7-2 and TRBJ2-1, with 9 bases matching TRBD1. The ends lost 6 bases at V and 2 bases at J; junction bases unmatched: 2. Germline assignment: CDR1 SGHTA and CDR2 FQGNSA. The CDR3 spans 14 residues. The CDR3 sequence is CASRGQGTYNEQFF. In DNA, the CDR3 is TGTGCCAGCAGGGGACAGGGTACCTACAATGAGCAGTTCTTC.

The genes are TRBV13 and TRBJ1-3; D may be TRBD1 (6 bases). The CDR3 is made up of 16 amino acids. V gave up 5 bases and J gave up 2 bases, with 16 bases separating them. CDR1 PRHDT and CDR2 FYEKMQ come from the germline V gene (reference sequence). CDR3 bases: TGTGCCAGCAGCCAGAGCAGGGGAGAGACTGGAAACACCATATATTTT. It translates to CASSQSRGETGNTIYF.

The chain has TRBV5-1 and TRBJ1-1; no clear D. CDR3 length equals 12 residues. CDR1 is SGHRS, CDR2 YFSETQ, per germline. Between the trimmed V and J ends, which lost 4 bases and 7 bases, there was a span of 11 bases. This CDR3 reads CASSLDGVEAFF. CDR3 DNA sequence: TGCGCCAGCAGCCTAGACGGGGTTGAAGCTTTCTTT.

The chain joins TRBV5-6 to TRBJ1-5; a possible D gene is TRBD1 (6 bases). The germline V gene encodes CDR1 SGHDT and CDR2 YYEEEE. The V end lost 2 bases, the J end lost 2 bases, and 14 bases lay between the germline ends. The CDR3 has 16 amino acids. This chain's CDR3 is CASSFTGQGGNQPQHF. The DNA for the CDR3 is TGTGCCAGCAGCTTCACGGGACAAGGTGGCAATCAGCCCCAGCATTTT.

The CDR3, as DNA: TGTGCCAGCAGCTTTGGGGCGCTAACTTGGGCTTTCTTT. This codes for CASSFGALTWAFF. The rearrangement uses TRBV5-5 and TRBJ1-1; D might be TRBD1 (5 bases). Germline CDR1 and CDR2: SGHKS and YYEKEE (reference sequence). The CDR3 has 13 residues. The germline V and J ends were trimmed by 2 bases and 11 bases, with 16 bases remaining between them.

The chain is built from TRBV5-1 and TRBJ2-1, with 8 positions matching TRBD1. The V segment lost 4 bases and the J segment 1 base; nucleotides outside the gene matches: 4. The CDR3 extends over 15 amino acids. CDR1 is SGHRS, CDR2 YFSETQ, per germline. The CDR3 nucleotides read TGCGCCAGCAGCCCGACAGGGGTGTCCTACAATGAGCAGTTCTTC. Residues: CASSPTGVSYNEQFF.